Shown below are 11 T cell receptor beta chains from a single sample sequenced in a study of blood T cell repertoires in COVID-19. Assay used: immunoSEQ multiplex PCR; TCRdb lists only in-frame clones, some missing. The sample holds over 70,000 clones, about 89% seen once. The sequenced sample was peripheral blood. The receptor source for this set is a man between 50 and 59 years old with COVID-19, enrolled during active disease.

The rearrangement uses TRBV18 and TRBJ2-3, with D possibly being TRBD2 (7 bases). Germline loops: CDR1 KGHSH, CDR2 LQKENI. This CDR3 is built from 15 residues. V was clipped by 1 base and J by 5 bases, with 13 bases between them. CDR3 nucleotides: TGTGCCAGCTCACCACGGGAGGGGGAGAAAGATACGCAGTATTTT. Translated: CASSPREGEKDTQYF.

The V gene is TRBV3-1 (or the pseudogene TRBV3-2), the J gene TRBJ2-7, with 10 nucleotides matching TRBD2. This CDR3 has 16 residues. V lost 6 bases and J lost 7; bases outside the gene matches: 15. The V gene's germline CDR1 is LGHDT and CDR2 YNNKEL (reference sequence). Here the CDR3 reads CASRPRPAGGRREQYF. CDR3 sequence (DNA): TGTGCCAGCAGGCCCAGGCCAGCGGGAGGGCGAAGGGAGCAGTACTTC.

The CDR3 is CSVLPRGLAGTDTQYF. CDR3 sequence (DNA): TGCAGCGTTCTCCCGCGAGGGCTAGCGGGCACAGATACGCAGTATTTT. The rearrangement uses TRBV29-1 and TRBJ2-3; 7 bases match TRBD2. V lost 5 bases to trimming and J lost 1 base; unmatched junction nucleotides: 12. This CDR3 contains 16 residues. Germline values: CDR1 SQVTM, CDR2 ANQGSEA.

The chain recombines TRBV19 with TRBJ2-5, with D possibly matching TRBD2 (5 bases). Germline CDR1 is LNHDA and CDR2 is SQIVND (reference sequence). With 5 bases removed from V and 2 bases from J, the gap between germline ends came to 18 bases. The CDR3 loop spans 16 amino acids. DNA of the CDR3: TGTGCCAGTAGTTATAGCCTATCGGACTTTCAAGAGACCCAGTACTTC. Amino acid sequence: CASSYSLSDFQETQYF.

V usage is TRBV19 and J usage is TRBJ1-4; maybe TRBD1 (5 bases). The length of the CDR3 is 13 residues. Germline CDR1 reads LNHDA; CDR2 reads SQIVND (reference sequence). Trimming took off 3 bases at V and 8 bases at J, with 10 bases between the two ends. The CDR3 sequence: CASSIGGVEKLFF. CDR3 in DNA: TGTGCCAGTAGTATTGGAGGGGTCGAAAAACTGTTTTTT. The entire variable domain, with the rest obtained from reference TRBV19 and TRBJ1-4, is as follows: DGGITQSPKYLFRKEGQNVTLSCEQNLNHDAMYWYRQDPGQGLRLIYYSQIVNDFQKGDIAEGYSVSREKKESFPLTVTSAQKNPTAFYLCASSIGGVEKLFFGSGTQLSVL.

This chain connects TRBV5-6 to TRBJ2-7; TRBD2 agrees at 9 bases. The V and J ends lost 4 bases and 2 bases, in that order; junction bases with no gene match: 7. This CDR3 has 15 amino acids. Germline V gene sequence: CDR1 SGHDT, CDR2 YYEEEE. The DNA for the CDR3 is TGTGCCAGCAGCCCCAGGTCTAGCGGGACCTACGAGCAGTACTTC. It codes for CASSPRSSGTYEQYF.

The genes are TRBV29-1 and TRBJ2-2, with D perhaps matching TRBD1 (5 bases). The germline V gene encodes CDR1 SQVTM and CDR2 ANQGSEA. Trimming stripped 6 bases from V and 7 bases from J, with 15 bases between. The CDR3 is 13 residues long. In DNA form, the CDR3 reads TGCAGCGTCGTATGGGGCCAAGGCGGGGAGCTGTTTTTT. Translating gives CSVVWGQGGELFF.

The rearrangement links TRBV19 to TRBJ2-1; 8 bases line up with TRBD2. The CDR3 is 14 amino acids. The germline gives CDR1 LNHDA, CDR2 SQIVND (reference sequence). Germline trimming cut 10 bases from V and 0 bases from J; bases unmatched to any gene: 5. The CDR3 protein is CAIGSGSSYNEQFF. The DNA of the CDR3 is TGTGCCATTGGGAGCGGGAGCTCCTACAATGAGCAGTTCTTC.

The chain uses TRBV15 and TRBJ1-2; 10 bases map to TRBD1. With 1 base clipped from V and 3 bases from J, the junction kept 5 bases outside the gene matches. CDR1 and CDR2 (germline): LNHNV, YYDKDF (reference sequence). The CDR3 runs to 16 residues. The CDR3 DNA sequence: TGTGCCACCAGCAGAGGTTTGACAGGGGGCGACTATGGCTACACCTTC. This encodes CATSRGLTGGDYGYTF.

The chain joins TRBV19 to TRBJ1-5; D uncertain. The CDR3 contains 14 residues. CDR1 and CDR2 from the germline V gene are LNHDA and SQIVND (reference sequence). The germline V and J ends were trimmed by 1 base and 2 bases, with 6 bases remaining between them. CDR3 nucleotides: TGTGCCAGTAGTATAGCGAGGGGCAATCAGCCCCAGCATTTT. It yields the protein CASSIARGNQPQHF.

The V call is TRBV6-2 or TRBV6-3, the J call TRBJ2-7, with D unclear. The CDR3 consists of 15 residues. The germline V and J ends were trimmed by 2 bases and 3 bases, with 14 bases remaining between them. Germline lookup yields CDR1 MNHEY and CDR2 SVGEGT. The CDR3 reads CASSYGRSLYYEQYF. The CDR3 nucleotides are TGTGCCAGCAGTTACGGTCGTTCCCTCTACTACGAGCAGTACTTC.